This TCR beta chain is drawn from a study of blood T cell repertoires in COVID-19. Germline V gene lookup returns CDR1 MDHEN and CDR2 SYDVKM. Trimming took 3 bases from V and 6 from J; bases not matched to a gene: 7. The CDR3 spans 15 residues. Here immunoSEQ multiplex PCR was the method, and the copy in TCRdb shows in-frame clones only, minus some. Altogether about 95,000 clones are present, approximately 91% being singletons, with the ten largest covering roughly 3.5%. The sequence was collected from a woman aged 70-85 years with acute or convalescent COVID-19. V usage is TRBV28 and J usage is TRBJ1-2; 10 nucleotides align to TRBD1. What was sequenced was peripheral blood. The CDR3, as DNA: TGTGCCAGCAGTTTTCGGGACAGGGGTTATAATGGCTACACCTTC. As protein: CASSFRDRGYNGYTF.